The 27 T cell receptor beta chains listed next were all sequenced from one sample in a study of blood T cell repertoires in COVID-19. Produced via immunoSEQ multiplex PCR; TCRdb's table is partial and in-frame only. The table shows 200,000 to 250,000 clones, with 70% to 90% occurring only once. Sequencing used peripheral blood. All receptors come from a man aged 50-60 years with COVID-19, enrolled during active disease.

The CDR3 DNA reads TGCGCCAGCAGCCACCAGGACAGAACCACCGGGGAGCTGTTTTTT. Amino acids: CASSHQDRTTGELFF. The chain combines TRBV4-1 with TRBJ2-2; D is possibly TRBD1 (6 bases). Germline V gene sequence: CDR1 MGHRA, CDR2 YSYEKL. The CDR3 has 15 amino acids. The V end lost 3 bases, the J end lost 4 bases, and 12 bases lay between the germline ends.

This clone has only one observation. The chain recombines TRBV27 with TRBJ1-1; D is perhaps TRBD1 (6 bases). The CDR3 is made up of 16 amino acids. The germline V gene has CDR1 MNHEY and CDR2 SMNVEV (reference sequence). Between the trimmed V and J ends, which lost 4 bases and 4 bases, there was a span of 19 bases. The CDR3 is CASSSSYTGLPTEAFF. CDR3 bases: TGTGCCAGCAGTTCAAGCTATACAGGGTTACCCACTGAAGCTTTCTTT.

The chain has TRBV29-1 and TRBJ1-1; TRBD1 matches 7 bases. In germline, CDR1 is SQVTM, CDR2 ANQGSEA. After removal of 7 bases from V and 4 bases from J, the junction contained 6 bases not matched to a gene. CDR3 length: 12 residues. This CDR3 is CSGRDSGTEAFF. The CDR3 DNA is TGCAGCGGCCGGGACAGCGGCACTGAAGCTTTCTTT.

CDR3 sequence: CSAGTTFYNEQFF. The CDR3 region has the DNA TGCAGCGCCGGGACTACCTTCTACAATGAGCAGTTCTTC. The V and J genes are TRBV29-1 and TRBJ2-1; 7 positions agree with TRBD2. V was pared by 7 bases and J by 3 bases, with 6 bases of the junction left unmatched. CDR3 length equals 13 residues. The germline gives CDR1 SQVTM, CDR2 ANQGSEA.

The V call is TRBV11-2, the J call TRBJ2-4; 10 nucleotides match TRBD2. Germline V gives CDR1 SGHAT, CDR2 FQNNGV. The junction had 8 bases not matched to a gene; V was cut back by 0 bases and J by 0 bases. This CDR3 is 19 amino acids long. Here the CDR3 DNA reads TGTGCCAGCAGCTTAGATCTAGCGGGGGCGTCAGGAGCCAAAAACATTCAGTACTTC. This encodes CASSLDLAGASGAKNIQYF.

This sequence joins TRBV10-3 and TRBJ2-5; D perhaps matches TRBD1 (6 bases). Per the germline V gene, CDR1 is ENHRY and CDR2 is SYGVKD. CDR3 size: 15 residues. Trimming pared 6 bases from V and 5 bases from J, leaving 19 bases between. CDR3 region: CAIRPGHQMGETQYF. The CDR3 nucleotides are TGTGCCATCAGGCCGGGACATCAAATGGGGGAGACCCAGTACTTC.

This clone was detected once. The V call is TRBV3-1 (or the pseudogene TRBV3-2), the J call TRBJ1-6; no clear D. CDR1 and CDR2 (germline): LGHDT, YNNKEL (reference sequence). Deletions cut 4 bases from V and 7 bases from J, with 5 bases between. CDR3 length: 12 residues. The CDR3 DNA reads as TGTGCCAGCAGCCCCTCGAATTCACCCCTCCACTTT. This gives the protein CASSPSNSPLHF.

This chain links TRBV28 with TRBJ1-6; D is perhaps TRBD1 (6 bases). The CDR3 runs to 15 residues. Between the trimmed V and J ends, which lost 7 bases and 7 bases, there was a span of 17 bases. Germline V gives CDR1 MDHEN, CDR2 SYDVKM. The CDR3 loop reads CASMSLPGTNSPLHF. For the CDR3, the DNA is TGTGCCAGCATGTCGCTGCCGGGGACAAATTCACCCCTCCACTTT.

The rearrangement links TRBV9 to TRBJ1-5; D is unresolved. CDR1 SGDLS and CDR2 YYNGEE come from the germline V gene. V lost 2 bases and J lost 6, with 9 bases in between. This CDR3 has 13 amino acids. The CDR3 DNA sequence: TGTGCCAGCAGCGTTAGCGGGAGTCAGCCCCAGCATTTT. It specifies CASSVSGSQPQHF.

CDR3: CASSTSVRSNEQFF. The DNA of the CDR3 is TGCGCCAGCAGCACCTCGGTTCGTAGTAATGAGCAGTTCTTC. This chain links TRBV5-1 with TRBJ2-1; D is uncertain. Trimming removed 4 bases from V and 7 bases from J, with 15 bases in between. Germline values: CDR1 SGHRS, CDR2 YFSETQ. The CDR3 spans 14 residues.

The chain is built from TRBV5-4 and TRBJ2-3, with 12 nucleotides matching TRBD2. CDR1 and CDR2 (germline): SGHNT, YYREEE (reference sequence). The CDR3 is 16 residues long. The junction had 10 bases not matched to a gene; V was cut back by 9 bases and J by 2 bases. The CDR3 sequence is CAISPSGGAFTDTQYF. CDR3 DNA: TGTGCCATTTCGCCTAGCGGGGGGGCCTTCACAGATACGCAGTATTTT. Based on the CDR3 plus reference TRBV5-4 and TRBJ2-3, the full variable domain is ETGVTQSPTHLIKTRGQQVTLRCSSQSGHNTVSWYQQALGQGPQFIFQYYREEENGRGNFPPRFSGLQFPNYSSELNVNALELDDSALYLCAISPSGGAFTDTQYFGPGTRLTVL.

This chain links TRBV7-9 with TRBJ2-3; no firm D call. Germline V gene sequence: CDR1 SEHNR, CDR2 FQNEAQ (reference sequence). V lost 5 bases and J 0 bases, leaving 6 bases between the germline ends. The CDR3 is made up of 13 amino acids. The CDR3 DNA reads TGTGCCAGCAGCCCGACTAGCACAGATACGCAGTATTTT. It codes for CASSPTSTDTQYF.

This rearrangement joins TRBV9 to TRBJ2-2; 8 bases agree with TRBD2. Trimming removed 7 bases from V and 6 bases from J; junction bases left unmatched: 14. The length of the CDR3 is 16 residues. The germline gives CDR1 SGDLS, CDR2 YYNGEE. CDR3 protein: CASDPSGTSDAGELFF. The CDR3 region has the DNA TGTGCCAGCGACCCGTCAGGGACTAGTGATGCCGGGGAGCTGTTTTTT.

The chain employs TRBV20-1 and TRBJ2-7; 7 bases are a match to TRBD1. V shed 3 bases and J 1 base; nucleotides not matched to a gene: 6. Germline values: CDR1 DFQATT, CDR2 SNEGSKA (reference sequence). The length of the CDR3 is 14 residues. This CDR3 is CSASGQANSYEQYF. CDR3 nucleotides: TGCAGTGCTAGTGGACAGGCCAATTCCTACGAGCAGTACTTC.

The CDR3 DNA is TGTGCCAGCGGACAGGGAGGAGAGGAAAAACTGTTTTTT. It codes for CASGQGGEEKLFF. V gene TRBV21-1 combines with J gene TRBJ1-4; the table's TRBD1 call for D was not verified on the DNA. TRBV21-1 is an annotated pseudogene. The CDR3 length is 13 residues.

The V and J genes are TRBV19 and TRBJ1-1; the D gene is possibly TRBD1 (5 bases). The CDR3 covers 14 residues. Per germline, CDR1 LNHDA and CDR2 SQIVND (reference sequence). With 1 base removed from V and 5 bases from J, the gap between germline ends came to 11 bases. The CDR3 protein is CASSIGGAGTEAFF. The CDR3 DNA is TGTGCCAGTAGTATAGGGGGCGCGGGGACTGAAGCTTTCTTT.

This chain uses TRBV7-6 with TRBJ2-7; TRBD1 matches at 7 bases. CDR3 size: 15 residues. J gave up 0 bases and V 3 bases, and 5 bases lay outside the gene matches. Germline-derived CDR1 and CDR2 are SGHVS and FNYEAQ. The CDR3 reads CASSFRDSRSYEQYF. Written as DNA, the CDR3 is TGTGCCAGCAGCTTCCGGGACAGTCGCTCCTACGAGCAGTACTTC.

CDR3 coding DNA: TGCAGTGCGTTTGAGAATGAGCAGTTCTTC. Its protein product is CSAFENEQFF. The chain joins TRBV20-1 to TRBJ2-1; no clear D. Germline lookup yields CDR1 DFQATT and CDR2 SNEGSKA (reference sequence). The CDR3 is 10 amino acids. Trimming took off 6 bases at V and 7 bases at J, with 7 bases between the two ends.

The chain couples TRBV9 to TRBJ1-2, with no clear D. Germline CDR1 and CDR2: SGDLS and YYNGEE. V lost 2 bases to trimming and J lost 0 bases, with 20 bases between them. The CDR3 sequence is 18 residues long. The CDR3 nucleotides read TGTGCCAGCAGCGTTTCGTTTGTACCCACGGAGGCTAACTATGGCTACACCTTC. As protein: CASSVSFVPTEANYGYTF.

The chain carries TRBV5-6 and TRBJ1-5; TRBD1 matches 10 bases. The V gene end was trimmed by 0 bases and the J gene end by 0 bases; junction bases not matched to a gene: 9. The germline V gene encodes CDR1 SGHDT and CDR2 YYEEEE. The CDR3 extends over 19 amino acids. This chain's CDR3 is CASSLEWDRGKYSNQPQHF. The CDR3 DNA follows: TGTGCCAGCAGCTTGGAATGGGACAGGGGAAAATATAGCAATCAGCCCCAGCATTTT.

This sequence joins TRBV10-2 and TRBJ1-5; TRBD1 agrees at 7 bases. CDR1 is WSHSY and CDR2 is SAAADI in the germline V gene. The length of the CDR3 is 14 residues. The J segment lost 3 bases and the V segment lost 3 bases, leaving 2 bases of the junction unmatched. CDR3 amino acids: CASSEDRANQPQHF. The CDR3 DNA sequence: TGCGCCAGCAGTGAAGACAGGGCCAATCAGCCCCAGCATTTT.

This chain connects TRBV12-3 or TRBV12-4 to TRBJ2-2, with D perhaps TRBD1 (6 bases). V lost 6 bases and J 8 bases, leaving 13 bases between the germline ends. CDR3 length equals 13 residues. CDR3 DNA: TGTGCCAGCAGCCCGACAGGCCTTGGGGAGCTGTTTTTT. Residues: CASSPTGLGELFF.

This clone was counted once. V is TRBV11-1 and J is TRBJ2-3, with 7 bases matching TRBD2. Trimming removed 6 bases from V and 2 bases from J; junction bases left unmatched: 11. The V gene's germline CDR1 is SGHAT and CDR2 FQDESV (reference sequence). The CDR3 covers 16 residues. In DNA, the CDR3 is TGTGCCAGCAGACCGTCCTGGCGGGAGATCACAGATACGCAGTATTTT. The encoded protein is CASRPSWREITDTQYF. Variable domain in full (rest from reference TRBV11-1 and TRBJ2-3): EAEVAQSPRYKITEKSQAVAFWCDPISGHATLYWYRQILGQGPELLVQFQDESVVDDSQLPKDRFSAERLKGVDSTLKIQPAELGDSAMYLCASRPSWREITDTQYFGPGTRLTVL.

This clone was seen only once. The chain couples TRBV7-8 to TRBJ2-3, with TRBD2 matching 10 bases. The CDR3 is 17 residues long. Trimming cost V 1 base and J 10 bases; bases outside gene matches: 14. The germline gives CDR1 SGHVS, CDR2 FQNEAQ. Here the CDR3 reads CASSLVSGGAKSRAQYF. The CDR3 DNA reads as TGTGCCAGCAGCTTAGTGAGCGGGGGGGCCAAGTCCAGGGCGCAGTATTTT.

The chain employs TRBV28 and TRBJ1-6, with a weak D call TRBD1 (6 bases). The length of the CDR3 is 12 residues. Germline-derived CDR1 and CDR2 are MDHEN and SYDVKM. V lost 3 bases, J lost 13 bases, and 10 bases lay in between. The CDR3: CASSFQGWPLHF. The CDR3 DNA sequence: TGTGCCAGCAGTTTTCAGGGGTGGCCCCTCCACTTT. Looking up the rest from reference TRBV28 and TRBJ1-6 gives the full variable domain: DVKVTQSSRYLVKRTGEKVFLECVQDMDHENMFWYRQDPGLGLRLIYFSYDVKMKEKGDIPEGYSVSREKKERFSLILESASTNQTSMYLCASSFQGWPLHFGNGTRLTVT.

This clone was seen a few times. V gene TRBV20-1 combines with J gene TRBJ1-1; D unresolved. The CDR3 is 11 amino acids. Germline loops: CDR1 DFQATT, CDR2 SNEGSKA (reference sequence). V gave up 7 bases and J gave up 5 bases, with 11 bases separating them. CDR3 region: CSDYRGTEAFF. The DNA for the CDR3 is TGCAGTGACTACCGAGGTACTGAAGCTTTCTTT.

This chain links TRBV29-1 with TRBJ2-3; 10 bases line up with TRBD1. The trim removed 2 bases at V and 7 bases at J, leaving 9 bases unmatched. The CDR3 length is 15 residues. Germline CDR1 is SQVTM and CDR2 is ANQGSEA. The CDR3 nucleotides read TGCAGCGTTGAACTCCCCCGGGACAGGGGTAATACGCAGTATTTT. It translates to CSVELPRDRGNTQYF.